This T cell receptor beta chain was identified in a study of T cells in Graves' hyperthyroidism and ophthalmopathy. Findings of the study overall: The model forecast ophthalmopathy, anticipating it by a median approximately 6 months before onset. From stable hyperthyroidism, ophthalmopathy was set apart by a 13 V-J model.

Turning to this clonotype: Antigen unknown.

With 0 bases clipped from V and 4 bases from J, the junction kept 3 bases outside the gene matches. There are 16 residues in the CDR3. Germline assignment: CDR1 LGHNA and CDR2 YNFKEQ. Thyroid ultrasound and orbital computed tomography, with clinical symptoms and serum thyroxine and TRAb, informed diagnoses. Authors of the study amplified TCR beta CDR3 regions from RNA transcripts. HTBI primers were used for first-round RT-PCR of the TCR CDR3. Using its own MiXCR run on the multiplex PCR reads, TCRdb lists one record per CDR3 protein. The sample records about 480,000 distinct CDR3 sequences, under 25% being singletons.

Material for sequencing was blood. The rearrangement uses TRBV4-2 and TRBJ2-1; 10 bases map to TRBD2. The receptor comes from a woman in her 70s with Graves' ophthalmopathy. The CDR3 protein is CASSQDNSGRYNEQFF. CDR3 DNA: TGTGCCAGCAGCCAAGATAATAGCGGGAGGTACAATGAGCAGTTCTTC.